These T cell receptor beta chains were read from a single sample in a study of T cell responses to AZD1222 COVID-19 vaccine. The method was immunoSEQ multiplex PCR; TCRdb's version includes in-frame clones alone and lacks a portion of them. The sample lists over 130,000 clones; 88% were seen once. The sample here was peripheral blood, taken on day 0 of AZD1222 vaccination. The receptors derive from an adult in good health. The CDR3 runs from the conserved cysteine through the conserved F or W. A D gene is named only where the DNA matches it firmly. A row's size may be missing; if present it is once, few, many or a size class.

V gene: TRBV2
D gene: NA
clone size: NA
J gene: TRBJ2-7
CDR3 DNA: TGTGCCAGCAGTGACCCCACCTACGAGCAGTACTTC
CDR3 protein: CASSDPTYEQYF

V gene: TRBV18
D gene: NA
clone size: NA
J gene: TRBJ2-5
CDR3 DNA: TGTGCCAGCTCACCCGCTAGCCGAACGGGAGAGACCCAGTACTTC
CDR3 protein: CASSPASRTGETQYF

V gene: TRBV7-2
D gene: NA
clone size: NA
J gene: TRBJ1-2
CDR3 DNA: TGTGCCAGCAGCCCGACAGGCCGAATCTATGGCTACACCTTC
CDR3 protein: CASSPTGRIYGYTF

V gene: TRBV5-1
D gene: NA
clone size: NA
J gene: TRBJ2-1
CDR3 DNA: TGCGCCAGCAGCTTGGGACAGGTCAATGAGCAGTTCTTC
CDR3 protein: CASSLGQVNEQFF

V gene: TRBV14
D gene: NA
clone size: NA
J gene: TRBJ2-3
CDR3 DNA: TGTGCCAGCAGCCAAATTCCCCGAGGGGATACGCAGTATTTT
CDR3 protein: CASSQIPRGDTQYF

V gene: TRBV5-5
D gene: NA
clone size: NA
J gene: TRBJ1-1
CDR3 DNA: TGTGCCAGCAGCTTGGGATCGAGGTGGAGGCCGGAAGCTTTCTTT
CDR3 protein: CASSLGSRWRPEAFF

V gene: TRBV6-5
D gene: TRBD1
clone size: NA
J gene: TRBJ1-2
CDR3 DNA: TGTGCCAGCAGTTACTTCCAGGGGGAGGATGGCTACACCTTC
CDR3 protein: CASSYFQGEDGYTF

V gene: TRBV9
D gene: TRBD2
clone size: once
J gene: TRBJ2-3
CDR3 DNA: TGTGCCAGCAGCTTCGGACTAGCGGGAGCAGATACGCAGTATTTT
CDR3 protein: CASSFGLAGADTQYF

V gene: TRBV3-1/TRBV3-2
D gene: NA
clone size: NA
J gene: TRBJ1-3
CDR3 DNA: TGTGCCAGCAGTCAATCTGGAAACACCATATATTTT
CDR3 protein: CASSQSGNTIYF

V gene: TRBV13
D gene: NA
clone size: NA
J gene: TRBJ2-1
CDR3 DNA: TGTGCCAGCACGTCGGGTGGCGAAAACAATGAGCAGTTCTTC
CDR3 protein: CASTSGGENNEQFF

V gene: TRBV30
D gene: NA
clone size: NA
J gene: TRBJ1-2
CDR3 DNA: TGTGCCTGGAGTGTAGCGGGGGGGTCCTATGGCTACACCTTC
CDR3 protein: CAWSVAGGSYGYTF

V gene: TRBV6-5
D gene: NA
clone size: NA
J gene: TRBJ1-3
CDR3 DNA: TGTGCCAGCAGGGTCGGGTCTGGAAACACCATATATTTT
CDR3 protein: CASRVGSGNTIYF

V gene: TRBV28
D gene: TRBD1
clone size: NA
J gene: TRBJ1-2
CDR3 DNA: TGTGCCAGCAGTACACAGGGGAGCCATGGCTACACCTTC
CDR3 protein: CASSTQGSHGYTF

V gene: TRBV4-1
D gene: NA
clone size: NA
J gene: TRBJ1-2
CDR3 DNA: TGCGCCAGCAGCCAAGATATCGGGACATCCTATGGCTACACCTTC
CDR3 protein: CASSQDIGTSYGYTF

V gene: TRBV29-1
D gene: TRBD1
clone size: once
J gene: TRBJ1-2
CDR3 DNA: TGCAGCCCCCGAGGTAGGGGGACAGGGCCTTATGGCTACACCTTC
CDR3 protein: CSPRGRGTGPYGYTF

V gene: TRBV11-1
D gene: NA
clone size: NA
J gene: TRBJ2-7
CDR3 DNA: TGTGCCAGCAGTCGGGGGTTTTCAGTGAACTACGAGCAGTACTTC
CDR3 protein: CASSRGFSVNYEQYF

V gene: TRBV10-1
D gene: TRBD2
clone size: NA
J gene: TRBJ2-7
CDR3 DNA: TGCGCCAGCAGTGAGTCACCCACTAGCGTACTCGCCGAGCAGTACTTC
CDR3 protein: CASSESPTSVLAEQYF

V gene: TRBV4-1
D gene: TRBD1
clone size: many
J gene: TRBJ1-2
CDR3 DNA: TGCGCCAGCAGCCCGGGACAGGGGGGGTATTCTGCCGGCTACACCTTC
CDR3 protein: CASSPGQGGYSAGYTF

V gene: TRBV19
D gene: NA
clone size: NA
J gene: TRBJ1-5
CDR3 DNA: TGTGCCAGTAGTAGGGGGCAATATCTGCCCCAGCATTTT
CDR3 protein: CASSRGQYLPQHF

V gene: TRBV7-6
D gene: TRBD2
clone size: NA
J gene: TRBJ2-7
CDR3 DNA: TGTGCCAGCAGTTCTCCTAGCGGGAGCGTGGTGGAGCAGTACTTC
CDR3 protein: CASSSPSGSVVEQYF

V gene: TRBV10-1
D gene: NA
clone size: NA
J gene: TRBJ2-1
CDR3 DNA: TGCGCCAGCAGTGCCGCGGGTGGGGGCTGGAATGAGCAGTTCTTC
CDR3 protein: CASSAAGGGWNEQFF

V gene: TRBV4-1
D gene: NA
clone size: NA
J gene: TRBJ2-7
CDR3 DNA: TGCGCCAGCAGCCAAGTTAGCCTTAACGAGCAGTACTTC
CDR3 protein: CASSQVSLNEQYF

V gene: TRBV7-6
D gene: NA
clone size: NA
J gene: TRBJ2-2
CDR3 DNA: TGTGCCAGCAGCTCGACTCTAGCAAGGGAGCTGTTTTTT
CDR3 protein: CASSSTLARELFF

V gene: TRBV7-2
D gene: NA
clone size: NA
J gene: TRBJ1-6
CDR3 DNA: TGTGCCAGCAGCTTAACCCCCAGGATCAATAATTCACCCCTCCACTTT
CDR3 protein: CASSLTPRINNSPLHF

V gene: TRBV5-8
D gene: NA
clone size: NA
J gene: TRBJ1-5
CDR3 DNA: TGTGCCAGCAGCTTGTGGGAGAGGGGCAATCAGCCCCAGCATTTT
CDR3 protein: CASSLWERGNQPQHF

V gene: TRBV5-5
D gene: NA
clone size: NA
J gene: TRBJ1-1
CDR3 DNA: TGTGCCAGCAGCCCGAGTGCAGGGGAGCTAAGGGGCACTGAAGCTTTCTTT
CDR3 protein: CASSPSAGELRGTEAFF

V gene: TRBV18
D gene: NA
clone size: NA
J gene: TRBJ2-7
CDR3 DNA: TGTGCCAGCTCACCTGGCCAAGTTCAAAGTTGGAGCGGATCCTACGAGCAGTACTTC
CDR3 protein: CASSPGQVQSWSGSYEQYF

V gene: TRBV19
D gene: TRBD2
clone size: NA
J gene: TRBJ2-2
CDR3 DNA: TGTGCCAGTAGCCATGGACTAGCGGGCGCGAACACCGGGGAGCTGTTTTTT
CDR3 protein: CASSHGLAGANTGELFF

V gene: TRBV27
D gene: NA
clone size: NA
J gene: TRBJ1-2
CDR3 DNA: TGTGCCAGCAGTCCCGAGACAGGAAGGGTATATGGCTACACCTTC
CDR3 protein: CASSPETGRVYGYTF

V gene: TRBV5-1
D gene: TRBD1
clone size: NA
J gene: TRBJ1-3
CDR3 DNA: TGCGCCAGCAGCCGGATGGGGGGACAGGGGAACACCATATATTTT
CDR3 protein: CASSRMGGQGNTIYF

V gene: TRBV7-2
D gene: NA
clone size: NA
J gene: TRBJ1-5
CDR3 DNA: TGTGCCAGCAGTCTAAACTCCCTTTGGCCCCAGCATTTT
CDR3 protein: CASSLNSLWPQHF

V gene: TRBV7-2
D gene: TRBD1
clone size: NA
J gene: TRBJ2-7
CDR3 DNA: TGTGCCAGCAGCACAGCCGGGACAGGGTCCCACGAGCAGTACTTC
CDR3 protein: CASSTAGTGSHEQYF

V gene: TRBV11-3
D gene: NA
clone size: once
J gene: TRBJ2-1
CDR3 DNA: TGTGCCAGCAGCTTAGTACCAGAGGGCGGTGAGCAGTTCTTC
CDR3 protein: CASSLVPEGGEQFF

V gene: TRBV5-8
D gene: TRBD1
clone size: once
J gene: TRBJ2-1
CDR3 DNA: TGTGCCAGCAACTACAGGGGGTTTCAGCAGTTCTTC
CDR3 protein: CASNYRGFQQFF

V gene: TRBV30
D gene: NA
clone size: NA
J gene: TRBJ2-2
CDR3 DNA: TGTGCCTGGAGTGTAAGGGAGTCGGACACCGGGGAGCTGTTTTTT
CDR3 protein: CAWSVRESDTGELFF

V gene: TRBV27
D gene: TRBD1
clone size: NA
J gene: TRBJ1-4
CDR3 DNA: TGTGCCAGCAGGGACAGGACAGGGGGTAGTCTGAGGAATGAAAAACTGTTTTTT
CDR3 protein: CASRDRTGGSLRNEKLFF

V gene: TRBV30
D gene: NA
clone size: NA
J gene: TRBJ1-2
CDR3 DNA: TGTGCCTGGAGAGAGGCTTGGGGTGGCTACACCTTC
CDR3 protein: CAWREAWGGYTF

V gene: TRBV15
D gene: NA
clone size: once
J gene: TRBJ1-5
CDR3 DNA: TGTGCCACCAGCTCGGTCAATCAGCCCCAGCATTTT
CDR3 protein: CATSSVNQPQHF